The sample holds a few counts of the clone carrying this TCR beta chain. Its target is not known. Primers included in the PCR were 60 Vbeta and 13 Jbeta primers. Here immunoSEQ multiplex PCR was the method, and the copy in TCRdb shows in-frame clones only, minus some. The repertoire consists of 99,000 or so clones, with about an eighth occurring once and the leading ten covering roughly a sixth. This sample is part of a study of cytomegalovirus exposure and HLA in healthy donors. Study observations and caveats: Indistinguishable V segments such as TRBV6-2 and TRBV6-3 were excluded. Later genetic work tied a missense DCLRE1C variant to beta-chain V and J trimming.

The CDR3 has 16 amino acids. V lost 0 bases and J 2 bases, leaving 14 bases between the germline ends. Germline V gene sequence: CDR1 SGHRS, CDR2 YFSETQ. Nominally healthy donors provided the samples, though records likely missed some immune exposures. The source of this sequence is a middle-aged man in good health and CMV-seropositive. The sample consisted of PBMCs. The rearrangement joins TRBV5-1 to TRBJ1-1; tentative D call: TRBD1 (6 bases). CDR3 nucleotide sequence: TGCGCCAGCAGCTTGGTAGGGGGACACTCTAACACTGAAGCTTTCTTT. The encoded protein is CASSLVGGHSNTEAFF.